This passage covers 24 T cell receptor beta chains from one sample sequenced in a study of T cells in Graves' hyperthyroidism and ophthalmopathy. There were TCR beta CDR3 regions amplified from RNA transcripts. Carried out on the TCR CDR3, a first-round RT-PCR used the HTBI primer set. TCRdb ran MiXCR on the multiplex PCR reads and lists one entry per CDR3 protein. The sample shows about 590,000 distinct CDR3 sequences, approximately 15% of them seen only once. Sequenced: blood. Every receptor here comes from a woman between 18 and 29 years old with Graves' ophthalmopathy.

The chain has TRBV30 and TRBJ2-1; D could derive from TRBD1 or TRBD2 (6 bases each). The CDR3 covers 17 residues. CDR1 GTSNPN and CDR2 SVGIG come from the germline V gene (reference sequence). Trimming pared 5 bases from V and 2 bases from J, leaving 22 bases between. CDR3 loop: CAWVPKGGSGPYNEQFF. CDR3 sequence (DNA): TGTGCCTGGGTACCGAAGGGGGGTAGCGGTCCCTACAATGAGCAGTTCTTC.

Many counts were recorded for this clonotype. This CDR3 reads CASSSIEGPGNEQFF. CDR3 nucleotide sequence: TGTGCCAGCAGCTCCATCGAGGGGCCGGGAAATGAGCAGTTCTTC. The chain combines TRBV7-9 with TRBJ2-1, with D perhaps matching TRBD1 or TRBD2 (5 bases each). V was cut by 4 bases and J by 7 bases, with 17 bases left in between. Germline lookup yields CDR1 SEHNR and CDR2 FQNEAQ (reference sequence). This CDR3 has 15 residues.

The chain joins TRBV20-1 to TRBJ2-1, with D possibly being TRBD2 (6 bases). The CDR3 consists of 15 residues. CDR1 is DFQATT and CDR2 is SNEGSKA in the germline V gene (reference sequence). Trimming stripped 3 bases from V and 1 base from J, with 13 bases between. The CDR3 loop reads CSASAGLLSYNEQFF. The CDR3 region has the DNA TGCAGTGCTAGCGCGGGACTCCTATCCTACAATGAGCAGTTCTTC.

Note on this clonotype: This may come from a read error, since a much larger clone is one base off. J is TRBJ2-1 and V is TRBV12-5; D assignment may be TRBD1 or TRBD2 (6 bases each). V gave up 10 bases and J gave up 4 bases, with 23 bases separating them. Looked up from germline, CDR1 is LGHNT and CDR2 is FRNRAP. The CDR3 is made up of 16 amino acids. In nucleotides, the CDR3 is TGTGCTAATGGGCCTGGAGGGGGACCGGCTTACAATGAGCAGTTCTTC. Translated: CANGPGGGPAYNEQFF.

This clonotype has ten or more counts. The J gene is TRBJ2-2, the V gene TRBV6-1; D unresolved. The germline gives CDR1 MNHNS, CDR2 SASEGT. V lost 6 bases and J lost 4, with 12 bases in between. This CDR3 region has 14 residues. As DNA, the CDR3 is TGTGCCAGCAGCCAGGATGGGTCCACCGGGGAGCTGTTTTTT. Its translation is CASSQDGSTGELFF.

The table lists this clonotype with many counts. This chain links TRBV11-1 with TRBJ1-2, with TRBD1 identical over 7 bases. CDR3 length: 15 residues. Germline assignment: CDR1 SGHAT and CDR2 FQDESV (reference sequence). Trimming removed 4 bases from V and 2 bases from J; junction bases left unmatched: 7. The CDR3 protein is CASSSPGQPNYGYTF. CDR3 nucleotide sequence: TGTGCCAGCAGCTCCCCGGGACAGCCAAACTATGGCTACACCTTC.

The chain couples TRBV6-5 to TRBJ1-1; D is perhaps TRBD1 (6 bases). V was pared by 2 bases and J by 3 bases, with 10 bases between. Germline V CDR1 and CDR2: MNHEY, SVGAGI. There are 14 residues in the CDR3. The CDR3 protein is CASSYPGVDTEAFF. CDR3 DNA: TGTGCCAGCAGTTACCCAGGGGTGGACACTGAAGCTTTCTTT.

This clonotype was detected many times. The CDR3 sequence is CASRSAGGTNLYNEQFF. The DNA of the CDR3 is TGTGCCAGCAGGTCGGCGGGCGGGACCAACCTCTACAATGAGCAGTTCTTC. V usage is TRBV6-1 and J usage is TRBJ2-1; D possibly corresponds to TRBD2 (6 bases). The V end was cut by 6 bases, the J end by 3 bases, with 21 bases between. Germline CDR1 and CDR2: MNHNS and SASEGT. The CDR3 consists of 17 residues.

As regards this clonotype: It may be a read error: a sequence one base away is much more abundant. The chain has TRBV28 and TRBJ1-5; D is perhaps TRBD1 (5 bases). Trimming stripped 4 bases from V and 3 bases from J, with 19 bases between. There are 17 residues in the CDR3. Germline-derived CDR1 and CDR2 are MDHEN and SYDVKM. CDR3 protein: CASSSGMGPYNNQPQHF. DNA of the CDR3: TGTGCCAGCAGTTCCGGTATGGGACCGTATAACAATCAGCCCCAGCATTTT.

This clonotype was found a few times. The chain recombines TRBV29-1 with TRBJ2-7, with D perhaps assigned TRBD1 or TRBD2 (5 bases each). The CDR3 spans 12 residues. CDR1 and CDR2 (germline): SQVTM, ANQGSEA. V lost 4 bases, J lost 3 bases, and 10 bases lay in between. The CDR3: CSVVGDRYEQYF. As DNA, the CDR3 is TGCAGCGTTGTAGGGGACCGCTACGAGCAGTACTTC.

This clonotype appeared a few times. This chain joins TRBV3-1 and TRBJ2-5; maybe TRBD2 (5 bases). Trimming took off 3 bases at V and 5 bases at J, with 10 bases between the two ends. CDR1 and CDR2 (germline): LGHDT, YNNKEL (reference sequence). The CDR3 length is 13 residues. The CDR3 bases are TGTGCCAGCAGCCATGGGAGAGCGGAGACCCAGTACTTC. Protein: CASSHGRAETQYF.

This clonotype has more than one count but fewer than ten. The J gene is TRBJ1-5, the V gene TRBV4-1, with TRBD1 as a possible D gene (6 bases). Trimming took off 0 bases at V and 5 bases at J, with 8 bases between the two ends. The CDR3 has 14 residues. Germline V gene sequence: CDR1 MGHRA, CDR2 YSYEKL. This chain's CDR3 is CASSQEGTYQPQHF. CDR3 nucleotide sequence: TGCGCCAGCAGCCAAGAGGGGACATATCAGCCCCAGCATTTT.

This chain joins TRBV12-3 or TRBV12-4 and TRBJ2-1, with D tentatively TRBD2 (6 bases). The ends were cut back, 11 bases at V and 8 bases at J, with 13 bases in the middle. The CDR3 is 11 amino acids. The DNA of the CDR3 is TGTGCCCTCTCGGAGGGCCATGAGCAGTTCTTC. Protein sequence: CALSEGHEQFF.

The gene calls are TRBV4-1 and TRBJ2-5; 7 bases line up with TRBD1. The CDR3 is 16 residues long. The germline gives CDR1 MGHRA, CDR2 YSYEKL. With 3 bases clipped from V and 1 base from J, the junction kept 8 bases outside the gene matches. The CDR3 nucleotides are TGCGCCAGCAGCCACTATCCGGGACAGAGCCAAGAGACCCAGTACTTC. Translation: CASSHYPGQSQETQYF.

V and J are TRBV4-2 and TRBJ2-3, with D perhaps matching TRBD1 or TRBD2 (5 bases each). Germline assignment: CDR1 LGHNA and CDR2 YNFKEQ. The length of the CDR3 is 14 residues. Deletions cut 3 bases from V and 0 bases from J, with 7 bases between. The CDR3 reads CASSQGPSTDTQYF. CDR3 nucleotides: TGTGCCAGCAGCCAGGGACCGAGCACAGATACGCAGTATTTT.

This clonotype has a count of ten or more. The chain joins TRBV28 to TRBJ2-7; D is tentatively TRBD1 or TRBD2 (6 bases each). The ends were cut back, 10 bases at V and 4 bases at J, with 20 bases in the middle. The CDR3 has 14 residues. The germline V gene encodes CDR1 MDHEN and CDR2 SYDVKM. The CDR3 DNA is TGTGCCACCCACTCTTGGGGGGCGGATTACGAGCAGTACTTC. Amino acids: CATHSWGADYEQYF.

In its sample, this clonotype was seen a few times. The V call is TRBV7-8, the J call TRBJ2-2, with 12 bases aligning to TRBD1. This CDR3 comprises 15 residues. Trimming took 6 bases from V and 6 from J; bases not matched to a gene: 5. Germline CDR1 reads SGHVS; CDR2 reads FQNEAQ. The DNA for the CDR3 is TGTGCCAGCAGGTCCGGGACAGGGGGCTCCGGGGAGCTGTTTTTT. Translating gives CASRSGTGGSGELFF.

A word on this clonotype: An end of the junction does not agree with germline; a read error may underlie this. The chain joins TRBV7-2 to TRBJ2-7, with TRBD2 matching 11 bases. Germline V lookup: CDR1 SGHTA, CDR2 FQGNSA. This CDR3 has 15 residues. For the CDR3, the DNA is TGTGCCAGCAGATTAGCGGGAGGGCCCCCCTACGAGCAGTACTTC. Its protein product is CASRLAGGPPYEQYF.

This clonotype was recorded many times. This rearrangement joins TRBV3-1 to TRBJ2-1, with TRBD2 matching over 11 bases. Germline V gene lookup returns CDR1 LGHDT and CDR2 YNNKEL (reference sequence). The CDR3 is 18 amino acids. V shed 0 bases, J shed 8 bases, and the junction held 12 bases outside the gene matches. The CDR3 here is CASSQDSQLAGDSHEQFF. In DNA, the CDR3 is TGTGCCAGCAGCCAAGACTCGCAACTAGCGGGAGACTCCCATGAGCAGTTCTTC.

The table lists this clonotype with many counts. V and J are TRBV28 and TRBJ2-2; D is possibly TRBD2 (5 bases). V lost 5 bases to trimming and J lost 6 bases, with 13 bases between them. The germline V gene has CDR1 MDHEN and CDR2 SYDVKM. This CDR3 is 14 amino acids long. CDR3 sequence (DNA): TGTGCCAGCAGTCCAACGCGAGGGTCCGGGGAGCTGTTTTTT. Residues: CASSPTRGSGELFF. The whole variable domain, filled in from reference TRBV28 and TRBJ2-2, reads DVKVTQSSRYLVKRTGEKVFLECVQDMDHENMFWYRQDPGLGLRLIYFSYDVKMKEKGDIPEGYSVSREKKERFSLILESASTNQTSMYLCASSPTRGSGELFFGEGSRLTVL.

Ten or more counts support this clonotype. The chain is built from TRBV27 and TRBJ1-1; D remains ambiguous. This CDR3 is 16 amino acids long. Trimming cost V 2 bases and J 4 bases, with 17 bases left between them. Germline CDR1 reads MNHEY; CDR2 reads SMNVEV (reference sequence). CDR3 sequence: CASSLKGFAWSTEAFF. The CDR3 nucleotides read TGTGCCAGCAGTTTAAAAGGGTTTGCGTGGTCCACTGAAGCTTTCTTT.

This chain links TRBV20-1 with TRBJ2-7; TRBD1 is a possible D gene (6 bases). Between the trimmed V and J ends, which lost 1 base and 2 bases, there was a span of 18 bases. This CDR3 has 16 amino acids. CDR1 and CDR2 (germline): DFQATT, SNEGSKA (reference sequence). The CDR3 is CSARVRGGVPPYEQYF. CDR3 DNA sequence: TGCAGTGCTAGAGTACGAGGGGGAGTCCCACCCTACGAGCAGTACTTC.

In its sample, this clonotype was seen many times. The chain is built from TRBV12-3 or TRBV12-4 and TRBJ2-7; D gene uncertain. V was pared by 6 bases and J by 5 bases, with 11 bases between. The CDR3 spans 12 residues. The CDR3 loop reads CASRRVGNEQYF. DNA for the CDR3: TGTGCCAGCAGACGCGTAGGGAACGAGCAGTACTTC.

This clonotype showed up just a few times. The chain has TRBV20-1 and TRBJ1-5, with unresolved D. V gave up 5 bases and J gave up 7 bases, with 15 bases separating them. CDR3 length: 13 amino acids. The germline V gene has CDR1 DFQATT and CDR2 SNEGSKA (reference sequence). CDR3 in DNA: TGCAGTGCTTCTTATGACTTCTTACAGCCCCAGCATTTT. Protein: CSASYDFLQPQHF.